These 10 T cell receptor beta chains share one sample of origin, sequenced in a study of blood T cell repertoires in COVID-19. TCRdb keeps only in-frame clones here, not all; method: immunoSEQ multiplex PCR. The data contain 340,000 or so clones, roughly 87% of them singletons. Sequenced input: peripheral blood. The receptors originated from a man aged 45-65 years with active or convalescent COVID-19.

V is TRBV10-3 and J is TRBJ2-3; D perhaps matches TRBD1 (6 bases). CDR3 size: 14 residues. V was trimmed by 4 bases and J by 2 bases, leaving 10 bases between them. Germline CDR1 ENHRY, CDR2 SYGVKD. Here the CDR3 reads CAISVGAFTDTQYF. The CDR3 DNA sequence: TGTGCCATCAGTGTGGGGGCTTTCACAGATACGCAGTATTTT.

The CDR3 is CASSQAGDSGEKLFF. CDR3 bases: TGTGCCAGCAGCCAAGCCGGGGACTCCGGTGAAAAACTGTTTTTT. V gene TRBV4-2 combines with J gene TRBJ1-4; possible D gene TRBD1, 5 bases. The CDR3 consists of 15 residues. Germline V gene data show CDR1 as LGHNA and CDR2 as YNFKEQ. V lost 1 base and J lost 7, with 13 bases in between.

This chain links TRBV19 with TRBJ2-7; perhaps TRBD1 as D (5 bases). CDR3 length equals 14 residues. Trimming stripped 4 bases from V and 3 bases from J, with 13 bases between. The germline V gene encodes CDR1 LNHDA and CDR2 SQIVND (reference sequence). The CDR3 nucleotides read TGTGCCAGTAGTACAAGGGTCGACAGCTACGAGCAGTACTTC. This gives the protein CASSTRVDSYEQYF.

V is TRBV28 and J is TRBJ1-1; TRBD1 might be the D (6 bases). This CDR3 region has 14 residues. Germline V CDR1 and CDR2: MDHEN, SYDVKM. V dropped 5 bases and J dropped 0 bases, with 10 bases sitting between them. The CDR3 sequence: CASSTDRVNTEAFF. In DNA, the CDR3 is TGTGCCAGCAGTACGGACAGAGTGAACACTGAAGCTTTCTTT.

The chain couples TRBV7-2 to TRBJ1-6; D gene unclear. The germline V gene has CDR1 SGHTA and CDR2 FQGNSA. V was shortened by 1 base and J by 7 bases, with 11 bases between the two germline ends. There are 15 residues in the CDR3. The CDR3 reads CASSLGSLRNSPLHF. The CDR3, as DNA: TGTGCCAGCAGCTTAGGGAGTTTAAGGAATTCACCCCTCCACTTT.

The V and J genes are TRBV5-5 and TRBJ2-1, with TRBD1 as a possible D gene (5 bases). The CDR3 length is 14 residues. V dropped 0 bases and J dropped 4 bases, with 8 bases sitting between them. CDR1 is SGHKS and CDR2 is YYEKEE in the germline V gene (reference sequence). This CDR3 reads CASSLGGSYNEQFF. The DNA for the CDR3 is TGTGCCAGCAGCTTGGGGGGCAGTTACAATGAGCAGTTCTTC.

The gene calls are TRBV28 and TRBJ1-3, with unresolved D. V was cut by 1 base and J by 0 bases, with 7 bases left in between. Germline CDR1 MDHEN, CDR2 SYDVKM. There are 15 residues in the CDR3. The CDR3 protein is CASSLSPGSGNTIYF. DNA of the CDR3: TGTGCCAGCAGTTTATCCCCAGGCTCTGGAAACACCATATATTTT.

V is TRBV2 and J is TRBJ1-4, with 12 bases that match TRBD1. This CDR3 is 17 amino acids long. Germline loops: CDR1 SNHLY, CDR2 FYNNEI. V dropped 6 bases and J dropped 8; count of bases not matched to a gene: 13. The CDR3 spells CASRPTMGTGGREKLFF. CDR3 bases: TGTGCCAGCAGGCCTACGATGGGGACAGGGGGCCGCGAAAAACTGTTTTTT.

The CDR3 DNA reads TGTGCCAGCAGTTTATATGGACAGGGGTACGAAAAACTGTTTTTT. This encodes CASSLYGQGYEKLFF. This chain connects TRBV28 to TRBJ1-4, with 9 bases lining up with TRBD1. The CDR3 totals 15 residues. Germline V gene lookup returns CDR1 MDHEN and CDR2 SYDVKM. Trimming took 1 base from V and 8 from J; bases not matched to a gene: 5. Full variable domain (rest looked up from reference TRBV28 and TRBJ1-4): DVKVTQSSRYLVKRTGEKVFLECVQDMDHENMFWYRQDPGLGLRLIYFSYDVKMKEKGDIPEGYSVSREKKERFSLILESASTNQTSMYLCASSLYGQGYEKLFFGSGTQLSVL.

V and J are TRBV5-1 and TRBJ2-1; TRBD2 agrees at 9 bases. Germline values: CDR1 SGHRS, CDR2 YFSETQ. The CDR3 sequence is 15 residues long. V dropped 6 bases and J dropped 2; count of bases not matched to a gene: 6. The CDR3 loop reads CASKRAGGTYNEQFF. CDR3 coding DNA: TGCGCCAGCAAAAGGGCGGGAGGGACCTACAATGAGCAGTTCTTC.